A single sample is the source of the 23 T cell receptor beta chains below, sequenced in a study of shared clonotypes between healthy human individuals. Terminally differentiated effector memory CD45RA+ cells were excluded by CCR7 positive selection of CD45RO-negative cells. Clones were read by immunoSEQ multiplex PCR, and TCRdb kept only the in-frame ones, dropping some. The repertoire holds millions of clones, with 85% to 95% as singletons. Sequencing was done on a sample of naive CD8+ T cells from PBMCs. These receptors originate from a man younger than 35 in good health. Some clones in this sample may be carry-over from other donors' samples.

A single count supports this clone. The rearrangement uses TRBV7-6 and TRBJ1-5; 9 bases are shared with TRBD1. V gave up 3 bases and J gave up 6 bases; unmatched junction bases: 9. The CDR3 length is 16 residues. Germline CDR1 reads SGHVS; CDR2 reads FNYEAQ. CDR3 sequence (DNA): TGTGCCAGCAGCTTGTCCACAGGGGGCTCCATTCAGCCCCAGCATTTT. Translation: CASSLSTGGSIQPQHF.

The V gene is TRBV5-5, the J gene TRBJ1-4, with 9 bases matching TRBD1. The V segment lost 4 bases and the J segment 8 bases; nucleotides outside the gene matches: 6. The germline V gene encodes CDR1 SGHKS and CDR2 YYEKEE (reference sequence). This CDR3 has 14 residues. The CDR3 DNA sequence: TGTGCCAGCAGCCGCTACAGGGGGCCCGAAAAACTGTTTTTT. This encodes CASSRYRGPEKLFF.

The J gene is TRBJ2-7, the V gene TRBV5-1; 8 bases map to TRBD1. J gave up 0 bases and V 0 bases, and 5 bases lay outside the gene matches. This CDR3 has 16 amino acids. The germline V gene has CDR1 SGHRS and CDR2 YFSETQ. CDR3 coding DNA: TGCGCCAGCAGCTTGGCCTGGGACAGGAGCTCCTACGAGCAGTACTTC. It is translated as CASSLAWDRSSYEQYF.

The V gene is TRBV6-1, the J gene TRBJ2-7; D unresolved. This CDR3 is 12 amino acids long. The ends were cut back, 8 bases at V and 5 bases at J, with 13 bases in the middle. CDR1 MNHNS and CDR2 SASEGT come from the germline V gene. CDR3 coding DNA: TGTGCCAGCCCAGCCCCATCCCACGAGCAGTACTTC. Its protein is CASPAPSHEQYF.

This chain joins TRBV5-1 and TRBJ1-1; 7 bases map to TRBD1. J was trimmed by 0 bases and V by 0 bases; bases with no gene match: 8. The CDR3 spans 17 residues. The germline gives CDR1 SGHRS, CDR2 YFSETQ. Written as DNA, the CDR3 is TGCGCCAGCAGCTTGGAAACAGGGGTTACATTGAACACTGAAGCTTTCTTT. Its translation: CASSLETGVTLNTEAFF.

The chain uses TRBV19 and TRBJ2-2, with 8 bases aligning to TRBD1. V was clipped by 6 bases and J by 4 bases; unmatched bases: 13. The length of the CDR3 is 17 residues. Germline V gene sequence: CDR1 LNHDA, CDR2 SQIVND (reference sequence). The CDR3 here is CASSTISRTGSTGELFF. The CDR3 DNA is TGTGCCAGTAGCACAATATCCCGGACAGGGAGCACCGGGGAGCTGTTTTTT.

The chain uses TRBV9 and TRBJ2-6; 7 nucleotides match TRBD1. Germline assignment: CDR1 SGDLS and CDR2 YYNGEE. CDR3 length: 15 residues. V was pared by 5 bases and J by 2 bases, with 4 bases of the junction left unmatched. The CDR3 protein is CASSHRGAGANVLTF. The DNA for the CDR3 is TGTGCCAGCAGTCACAGGGGAGCTGGGGCCAACGTCCTGACTTTC.

This chain links TRBV10-3 with TRBJ1-5; D is perhaps TRBD1 (5 bases). This CDR3 region has 15 residues. V lost 4 bases, J lost 1 base, and 11 bases lay in between. Germline values: CDR1 ENHRY, CDR2 SYGVKD. CDR3 amino acids: CAISVGGGSNQPQHF. CDR3 DNA sequence: TGTGCCATCAGTGTTGGGGGTGGGAGCAATCAGCCCCAGCATTTT.

This clone was observed a single time. This sequence joins TRBV28 and TRBJ2-1, with 7 bases lining up with TRBD1. The CDR3 totals 17 residues. Germline-derived CDR1 and CDR2 are MDHEN and SYDVKM. The V gene end was trimmed by 4 bases and the J gene end by 3 bases; junction bases not matched to a gene: 12. CDR3: CASSSLSRGFYYNEQFF. The DNA for the CDR3 is TGTGCCAGCAGTTCCCTGAGCAGGGGGTTTTACTACAATGAGCAGTTCTTC.

The V gene is TRBV19, the J gene TRBJ2-3, with 9 nucleotides matching TRBD2. Germline V gives CDR1 LNHDA, CDR2 SQIVND (reference sequence). The CDR3 runs 16 residues. J was trimmed by 9 bases and V by 7 bases; bases with no gene match: 17. The CDR3 sequence is CASNHGGREGTGTQYF. In DNA, the CDR3 is TGTGCCAGTAACCATGGCGGGAGGGAAGGGACGGGCACGCAGTATTTT.

The V call is TRBV28, the J call TRBJ1-3, with D uncertain. The germline V gene encodes CDR1 MDHEN and CDR2 SYDVKM. V was clipped by 3 bases and J by 2 bases, with 11 bases between them. CDR3 length: 15 amino acids. This CDR3 reads CASSFPGVTGNTIYF. The CDR3 DNA sequence: TGTGCCAGCAGTTTCCCCGGGGTCACTGGAAACACCATATATTTT.

This clone was observed a single time. One end of the junction varies from germline; a read error may be responsible. The CDR3 here is CASSLALAGDHEQYF. For the CDR3, the DNA is TGTGCCAGCAGCTTGGCCCTAGCGGGAGACCACGAGCAGTACTTC. This chain connects TRBV5-3 to TRBJ2-7, with 10 nucleotides matching TRBD2. TRBV5-3 is treated as an ORF (open reading frame) with a function not yet certain. The CDR3 spans 15 residues.

This chain connects TRBV14 to TRBJ1-4; perhaps TRBD1 as D (6 bases). This CDR3 is 15 amino acids long. The germline CDR1 and CDR2 sequences are SGHDN and FVKESK. With 0 bases removed from V and 7 bases from J, the gap between germline ends came to 12 bases. CDR3 nucleotides: TGTGCCAGCAGCCAAGATTGGGGGGCAGGTGAAAAACTGTTTTTT. Translation gives CASSQDWGAGEKLFF.

V gene TRBV6-1 combines with J gene TRBJ1-2; 9 positions match TRBD1. The J segment lost 5 bases and the V segment lost 5 bases, leaving 3 bases of the junction unmatched. The germline V gene has CDR1 MNHNS and CDR2 SASEGT. The CDR3 loop spans 13 amino acids. The CDR3 protein is CASSHGQGYGYTF. The DNA for the CDR3 is TGTGCCAGCAGTCATGGACAGGGGTATGGCTACACCTTC.

This chain connects TRBV14 to TRBJ2-2; D is unresolved. CDR1 is SGHDN, CDR2 FVKESK, per germline. This CDR3 is 13 amino acids long. The V end lost 4 bases, the J end lost 10 bases, and 13 bases lay between the germline ends. The CDR3 is CASSRKGWMELFF. The CDR3 DNA reads TGTGCCAGCAGCCGTAAGGGTTGGATGGAGCTGTTTTTT.

J is TRBJ2-7 and V is TRBV11-1, with D maybe TRBD1 (6 bases). Trimming took off 10 bases at V and 0 bases at J, with 22 bases between the two ends. Per the germline V gene, CDR1 is SGHAT and CDR2 is FQDESV (reference sequence). The CDR3 runs 16 residues. The CDR3 region is CATRRIRDTSSYEQYF. DNA for the CDR3: TGTGCCACCAGACGAATAAGGGACACAAGCTCCTACGAGCAGTACTTC.

This clone was counted a single time. The chain is built from TRBV10-3 and TRBJ2-1; 7 bases agree with TRBD1. The CDR3 contains 16 residues. Germline V gene sequence: CDR1 ENHRY, CDR2 SYGVKD. V shed 0 bases and J 1 base; nucleotides not matched to a gene: 3. The CDR3 sequence is CAISESRGLSYNEQFF. CDR3 coding DNA: TGTGCCATCAGTGAGTCGAGGGGGCTATCCTACAATGAGCAGTTCTTC.

The V call is TRBV19, the J call TRBJ2-2; D is ambiguous. CDR1 LNHDA and CDR2 SQIVND come from the germline V gene (reference sequence). V was clipped by 1 base and J by 7 bases, with 7 bases between them. This CDR3 region has 13 residues. The CDR3 DNA reads TGTGCCAGTAGTATAGTCCCCGGCGGGGAGCTGTTTTTT. Residues: CASSIVPGGELFF.

The J gene is TRBJ2-7, the V gene TRBV7-9, with 8 bases aligning to TRBD2. V was pared by 1 base and J by 7 bases, with 9 bases of the junction left unmatched. The CDR3 covers 15 residues. CDR1 and CDR2 from the germline V gene are SEHNR and FQNEAQ (reference sequence). The CDR3 protein is CASSLVTGGPHEQYF. CDR3 sequence (DNA): TGTGCCAGCAGCTTAGTGACGGGAGGGCCGCATGAGCAGTACTTC. Complete variable domain (other parts from reference TRBV7-9 and TRBJ2-7): DTGVSQNPRHKITKRGQNVTFRCDPISEHNRLYWYRQTLGQGPEFLTYFQNEAQLEKSRLLSDRFSAERPKGSFSTLEIQRTEQGDSAMYLCASSLVTGGPHEQYFGPGTRLTVT.

Concerning this clone: The identical CDR3 is also encoded by other nucleotide sequences in the sample. The CDR3 loop reads CASSLTSGSFNEQFF. CDR3 DNA: TGTGCCAGCAGTCTTACTAGCGGGAGTTTCAATGAGCAGTTCTTC. V is TRBV27 and J is TRBJ2-1, with 11 bases identical to TRBD2. The trim removed 5 bases at V and 6 bases at J, leaving 6 bases unmatched. The CDR3 extends over 15 amino acids. Germline V gives CDR1 MNHEY, CDR2 SMNVEV (reference sequence).

The chain joins TRBV5-4 to TRBJ1-1; 10 positions match TRBD1. V lost 0 bases and J lost 6; bases outside the gene matches: 5. CDR3 size: 15 residues. Germline V gene sequence: CDR1 SGHNT, CDR2 YYREEE (reference sequence). CDR3 DNA: TGTGCCAGCAGCTTGGGGACAGGGGGTGGGCCTGAAGCTTTCTTT. Residues: CASSLGTGGGPEAFF. The full variable domain, with the rest looked up from reference TRBV5-4 and TRBJ1-1, is ETGVTQSPTHLIKTRGQQVTLRCSSQSGHNTVSWYQQALGQGPQFIFQYYREEENGRGNFPPRFSGLQFPNYSSELNVNALELDDSALYLCASSLGTGGGPEAFFGQGTRLTVV.

The chain couples TRBV10-1 to TRBJ1-4, with a possible D match to TRBD1 (6 bases). Germline CDR1 and CDR2: WNHNN and SYGVQD (reference sequence). This CDR3 contains 15 residues. V was cut by 3 bases and J by 6 bases, with 14 bases left in between. Here the CDR3 reads CASSEGRGADEKLFF. The CDR3 bases are TGCGCCAGCAGTGAAGGGCGGGGGGCTGATGAAAAACTGTTTTTT.

This clone has only one observation. The chain joins TRBV7-3 to TRBJ2-1; 7 nucleotides line up with TRBD1. The J segment lost 3 bases and the V segment lost 9 bases, leaving 11 bases of the junction unmatched. The germline V gene encodes CDR1 SGHTA and CDR2 FQGTGA. This CDR3 contains 15 residues. DNA for the CDR3: TGTGCCAGTTCTACCGGGACAGCCAACTACAATGAGCAGTTCTTC. As protein: CASSTGTANYNEQFF.